This entry lists 10 T cell receptor beta chains sequenced from one sample in a study of beta chain features in type 1 diabetes. These TCRs' antigens remain unknown. Study observations and caveats: Across all four CD4+ subsets, people with type 1 diabetes showed modestly shorter TCRB CDR3s.

The study reverse transcribed the entire isolated RNA, so it sequenced expressed TCRB transcripts. The assay was immunoSEQ multiplex PCR, and TCRdb's table has in-frame clones only and misses some. This sample has around 690,000 clones; 9.5% to 15% occur once, and the top ten carry approximately 0.11%. What was sequenced was naive CD4+ T cells from blood. These receptors all stem from a man under 40 with type 1 diabetes.

This clone has only a few counts. The CDR3, as DNA: TGTGCCAGCAGCTTACATTACGGGAGCTCTGGGGCCAACGTCCTGACTTTC. It encodes CASSLHYGSSGANVLTF. The chain links TRBV7-2 to TRBJ2-6, with a weak D call TRBD2 (6 bases). CDR3 length: 17 residues. Germline V gene data show CDR1 as SGHTA and CDR2 as FQGNSA. Trimming pared 2 bases from V and 0 bases from J, leaving 11 bases between.

Only a few counts were recorded for this clone. V usage is TRBV30 and J usage is TRBJ1-5; D not certain. CDR3 length: 13 residues. Germline V gene data show CDR1 as GTSNPN and CDR2 as SVGIG (reference sequence). V was pared by 2 bases and J by 2 bases, with 7 bases between. For the CDR3, the DNA is TGTGCCTGGAGTCACGGGGGCAATCAGCCCCAGCATTTT. This translates into CAWSHGGNQPQHF.

The chain employs TRBV6-5 and TRBJ1-1; a possible D gene is TRBD1 (6 bases). V was trimmed by 6 bases and J by 4 bases, leaving 12 bases between them. There are 13 residues in the CDR3. In germline, CDR1 is MNHEY, CDR2 SVGAGI. The CDR3 DNA is TGTGCCAGCAGCGCGACAGGATCCACTGAAGCTTTCTTT. Translation gives CASSATGSTEAFF.

This clone was seen a single time. The rearrangement links TRBV2 to TRBJ1-4, with D hard to call. The V end lost 4 bases, the J end lost 8 bases, and 8 bases lay between the germline ends. The CDR3 runs 12 residues. Germline lookup yields CDR1 SNHLY and CDR2 FYNNEI. The CDR3 loop is CASSVAVEKLFF. Written as DNA, the CDR3 is TGTGCCAGCAGTGTAGCAGTGGAAAAACTGTTTTTT.

Only a few counts were recorded for this clone. CDR3: CASSPIRGLDGYTF. In DNA form, the CDR3 reads TGTGCCAGCAGTCCCATCAGGGGGCTGGATGGCTACACCTTC. The V call is TRBV6-6, the J call TRBJ1-2; 8 bases are shared with TRBD1. Trimming removed 5 bases from V and 6 bases from J; junction bases left unmatched: 8. The CDR3 covers 14 residues. Germline V CDR1 and CDR2: MNHNY, SVGAGI (reference sequence).

There are a few counts of this clone. The chain uses TRBV23-1 and TRBJ1-2; 9 bases match TRBD1. TRBV23-1 is annotated as an ORF whose role is uncertain. J lost 5 bases, V lost 4 bases, and 5 bases had no gene match. This CDR3 has 14 residues. The CDR3 bases are TGCGCCAGCAGTCCCTACAGGGGGCCATATGGCTACACCTTC. This translates into CASSPYRGPYGYTF.

The chain recombines TRBV18 with TRBJ2-3, with D maybe TRBD1 (5 bases). V lost 3 bases and J lost 7, with 14 bases in between. The CDR3 has 14 amino acids. Germline V gene sequence: CDR1 KGHSH, CDR2 LQKENI. The DNA of the CDR3 is TGTGCCAGCTCACCCCCGATGGGGCAGCATACGCAGTATTTT. Translation: CASSPPMGQHTQYF. Combining the CDR3 with reference TRBV18 and TRBJ2-3 gives the whole variable domain NAGVMQNPRHLVRRRGQEARLRCSPMKGHSHVYWYRQLPEEGLKFMVYLQKENIIDESGMPKERFSAEFPKEGPSILRIQQVVRGDSAAYFCASSPPMGQHTQYFGPGTRLTVL.

This clone was counted only a few times. The CDR3, as DNA: TGCGCCAGCAGCCAAATACCAGAGGGAGGCCGGTTCTTC. Its translation is CASSQIPEGGRFF. The chain recombines TRBV4-3 with TRBJ2-1, with TRBD2 as a possible D gene (6 bases). The ends were cut back, 2 bases at V and 15 bases at J, with 17 bases in the middle. From germline, CDR1 is LGHNA and CDR2 YSLEER. This CDR3 has 13 amino acids.

The V call is TRBV29-1, the J call TRBJ2-2; tentative D call: TRBD1 (7 bases). Between the trimmed V and J ends, which lost 6 bases and 5 bases, there was a span of 16 bases. CDR3 length: 14 residues. Germline lookup yields CDR1 SQVTM and CDR2 ANQGSEA. CDR3 protein: CSVTGNRGTGELFF. In DNA form, the CDR3 reads TGCAGCGTGACAGGGAACCGGGGGACCGGGGAGCTGTTTTTT.

The rearrangement uses TRBV11-2 and TRBJ2-5, with D perhaps being TRBD1 or TRBD2 (6 bases each). The CDR3 is made up of 16 amino acids. V lost 3 bases and J lost 4, with 18 bases in between. Germline V CDR1 and CDR2: SGHAT, FQNNGV. The CDR3 reads CASSFPGGGSGETQYF. The DNA for the CDR3 is TGTGCCAGCAGCTTCCCCGGGGGCGGGTCAGGAGAGACCCAGTACTTC.